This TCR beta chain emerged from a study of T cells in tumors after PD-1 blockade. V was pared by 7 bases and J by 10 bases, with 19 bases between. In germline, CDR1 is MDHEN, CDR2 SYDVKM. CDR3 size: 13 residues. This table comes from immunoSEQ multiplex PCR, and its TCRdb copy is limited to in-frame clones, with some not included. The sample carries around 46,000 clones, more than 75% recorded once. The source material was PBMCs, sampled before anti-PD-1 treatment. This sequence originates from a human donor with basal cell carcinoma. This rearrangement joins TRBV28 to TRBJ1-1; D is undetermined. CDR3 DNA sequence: TGTGCCAGCATCTCCGGAGTTCCTCAGCGAGCTTTCTTT. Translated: CASISGVPQRAFF. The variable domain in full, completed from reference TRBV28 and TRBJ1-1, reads DVKVTQSSRYLVKRTGEKVFLECVQDMDHENMFWYRQDPGLGLRLIYFSYDVKMKEKGDIPEGYSVSREKKERFSLILESASTNQTSMYLCASISGVPQRAFFGQGTRLTVV.